The 19 T cell receptor beta chains presented below share a single source sample, sequenced in a study of Ad26.COV2.S vaccination and SARS-CoV-2 variants. Treatment described: roughly 18 received Ad26.COV2.S at low or high dose, single or two shots; about 5 received placebo; per-sample allocation not given. Day 63 following the first vaccine or placebo injection was when the samples were taken. The method was immunoSEQ multiplex PCR; TCRdb's version includes in-frame clones alone and lacks a portion of them. The sample yields fewer than 400,000 clones, 85% seen once. Source: peripheral blood, taken in a trial of Ad26.COV2.S vaccine versus placebo. These TCRs come from a person aged 18-65 years who received the Ad26.COV2.S COVID-19 vaccine or a placebo.

The chain links TRBV6-2 or TRBV6-3 to TRBJ2-1, with 7 bases aligning to TRBD1. CDR3 length equals 15 residues. Germline V CDR1 and CDR2: MNHEY, SVGEGT. J was trimmed by 0 bases and V by 1 base; bases with no gene match: 0. CDR3 in amino acids: CASSYYRGSYNEQFF. For the CDR3, the DNA is TGTGCCAGCAGTTACTACAGGGGCTCCTACAATGAGCAGTTCTTC.

The CDR3 region has the DNA TGTGCCAGCCGGTTGGGTGGGGCAGATACGCAGTATTTT. Translating gives CASRLGGADTQYF. The chain employs TRBV27 and TRBJ2-3; unclear D gene. CDR1 and CDR2 from the germline V gene are MNHEY and SMNVEV (reference sequence). The CDR3 consists of 13 residues. V was trimmed by 8 bases and J by 4 bases, leaving 13 bases between them.

The V gene is TRBV7-6, the J gene TRBJ1-1, with 10 bases fitting TRBD1. Germline lookup yields CDR1 SGHVS and CDR2 FNYEAQ. The CDR3 is made up of 17 amino acids. V lost 5 bases, J lost 0 bases, and 9 bases stayed unmatched. The CDR3 coding sequence is TGTGCCAGCAGCGGACGGACAGGGGGAATTATGAACACTGAAGCTTTCTTT. The encoded protein is CASSGRTGGIMNTEAFF.

CDR3 in DNA: TGCAGTGCTAGTAGGGACTCAGGGGCGGATACGCAGTATTTT. It translates to CSASRDSGADTQYF. The chain carries TRBV20-1 and TRBJ2-3, with D perhaps assigned TRBD1 or TRBD2 (6 bases each). CDR3 length: 14 amino acids. Per the germline V gene, CDR1 is DFQATT and CDR2 is SNEGSKA (reference sequence). Trimming left V 3 bases short and J 6 bases short, with 16 bases between.

This chain joins TRBV6-4 and TRBJ1-3; perhaps TRBD1 as D (5 bases). V was pared by 6 bases and J by 8 bases, with 32 bases between. The CDR3 spans 19 residues. Looked up from germline, CDR1 is MRHNA and CDR2 is SNTAGT. CDR3 DNA sequence: TGTGCCAGCAGCGCTCCCCTGACGTCCAGGGAGACCCGCTCGGACACCATATATTTT. This translates into CASSAPLTSRETRSDTIYF.

This rearrangement joins TRBV5-8 to TRBJ1-1; tentatively, D is TRBD1 (5 bases). Trimming removed 3 bases at V and 6 bases at J, with 18 bases between. This CDR3 spans 15 amino acids. Germline V gene lookup returns CDR1 SGHTS and CDR2 YDEGEE. The CDR3 coding sequence is TGTGCCAGCAGCTCCTCCCTAAACTGGGGACCTGAAGCTTTCTTT. It specifies CASSSSLNWGPEAFF.

The rearrangement joins TRBV6-5 to TRBJ1-6; no clear D gene. In germline, CDR1 is MNHEY, CDR2 SVGAGI. V lost 0 bases and J 10 bases, leaving 7 bases between the germline ends. CDR3 length: 13 amino acids. CDR3 sequence: CASSYSPGSPLHF. CDR3 sequence (DNA): TGTGCCAGCAGTTACTCGCCGGGGTCACCCCTCCACTTT.

This chain joins TRBV19 and TRBJ1-2; D gene uncertain. CDR3 length: 14 amino acids. Looked up from germline, CDR1 is LNHDA and CDR2 is SQIVND (reference sequence). Trimming shortened V by 4 bases and J by 4 bases, and 13 bases separated the two germline ends. CDR3 protein: CASSTETGIYGYTF. CDR3 DNA: TGTGCCAGTAGTACAGAAACCGGGATCTATGGCTACACCTTC.

V gene TRBV25-1 combines with J gene TRBJ2-2, with TRBD1 matching over 10 bases. Germline V gene sequence: CDR1 MGHDK, CDR2 SYGVNS. This CDR3 has 15 residues. J lost 3 bases, V lost 5 bases, and 3 bases had no gene match. Written as DNA, the CDR3 is TGTGCCAGCAGTAGGGACAGGGGTGACACCGGGGAGCTGTTTTTT. Translation gives CASSRDRGDTGELFF.

The chain joins TRBV2 to TRBJ1-1; a weak D match, TRBD1 (5 bases). Germline lookup yields CDR1 SNHLY and CDR2 FYNNEI. CDR3 length equals 13 residues. The V gene lost 6 bases and the J gene lost 1 base, with 9 bases spanning the gap. Written as DNA, the CDR3 is TGTGCCAGCAGGGTGGGGCCGAACACTGAAGCTTTCTTT. It encodes CASRVGPNTEAFF.

The rearrangement uses TRBV7-9 and TRBJ2-5; TRBD1 agrees at 9 bases. The junction had 10 bases not matched to a gene; V was cut back by 3 bases and J by 5 bases. Germline lookup yields CDR1 SEHNR and CDR2 FQNEAQ (reference sequence). CDR3 length equals 16 residues. The CDR3 sequence: CASSFRTGGALETQYF. CDR3 DNA: TGTGCCAGCAGCTTCCGAACAGGGGGCGCATTGGAGACCCAGTACTTC.

The genes are TRBV28 and TRBJ2-7, with D hard to call. V lost 4 bases and J lost 0, with 10 bases in between. The germline V gene encodes CDR1 MDHEN and CDR2 SYDVKM. The CDR3 has 14 amino acids. The CDR3 DNA reads as TGTGCCAGCAGTTCTAGGGCGCACTCCTACGAGCAGTACTTC. Its translation: CASSSRAHSYEQYF. The whole variable domain, filled in from reference TRBV28 and TRBJ2-7, reads DVKVTQSSRYLVKRTGEKVFLECVQDMDHENMFWYRQDPGLGLRLIYFSYDVKMKEKGDIPEGYSVSREKKERFSLILESASTNQTSMYLCASSSRAHSYEQYFGPGTRLTVT.

The chain couples TRBV5-4 to TRBJ2-7, with 7 bases matching TRBD1. Trimming took 4 bases from V and 6 from J; bases not matched to a gene: 4. Per germline, CDR1 SGHNT and CDR2 YYREEE (reference sequence). The CDR3 contains 12 residues. Here the CDR3 DNA reads TGTGCCAGCAGCCCCGACAGGGCCGAGCAGTACTTC. Translated: CASSPDRAEQYF.

This clone was picked up many times. CDR3: CASSSPQIPWKAFF. CDR3 coding DNA: TGTGCCAGCAGCTCGCCTCAAATTCCCTGGAAAGCTTTCTTT. V gene TRBV7-9 combines with J gene TRBJ1-1; D is undetermined. The ends were cut back, 4 bases at V and 9 bases at J, with 18 bases in the middle. The CDR3 sequence is 14 residues long. Per germline, CDR1 SEHNR and CDR2 FQNEAQ (reference sequence).

The chain uses TRBV2 and TRBJ1-6; 10 bases map to TRBD1. Germline assignment: CDR1 SNHLY and CDR2 FYNNEI. The CDR3 is made up of 16 amino acids. With 6 bases clipped from V and 8 bases from J, the junction kept 10 bases outside the gene matches. The chain's CDR3 is CASRAQTGGSHSPLHF. The CDR3 nucleotides read TGTGCCAGCAGGGCCCAGACAGGGGGCAGCCATTCACCCCTCCACTTT.

The chain has TRBV28 and TRBJ1-2; a weak D match, TRBD1 (5 bases). Germline CDR1 is MDHEN and CDR2 is SYDVKM. V lost 11 bases and J lost 4, with 20 bases in between. This CDR3 spans 14 amino acids. The CDR3 nucleotides read TGTGCCGGGGGGGACGGCCTTCGTGGCTATGGCTACACCTTC. This encodes CAGGDGLRGYGYTF.

This clone has a single count. CDR3 in DNA: TGTGCCAGCAGCCGGGGACCTCCCGGCGGGTACGAGCAGTACTTC. Amino acids: CASSRGPPGGYEQYF. This chain links TRBV7-9 with TRBJ2-7; possibly TRBD1 or TRBD2 for D (5 bases each). CDR1 SEHNR and CDR2 FQNEAQ come from the germline V gene (reference sequence). The CDR3 sequence is 15 residues long. V dropped 5 bases and J dropped 4 bases, with 18 bases sitting between them.

The rearrangement joins TRBV9 to TRBJ1-4, with 10 bases that match TRBD1. Germline assignment: CDR1 SGDLS and CDR2 YYNGEE. The CDR3 length is 15 residues. Unmatched junction bases numbered 7, after V lost 7 bases and J lost 4 bases. CDR3 DNA sequence: TGTGCCAGCGGGACAGGGGCCTTCCTTAATGAAAAACTGTTTTTT. Encoded protein: CASGTGAFLNEKLFF.

This clone was observed once. The genes are TRBV4-2 and TRBJ1-1, with D uncertain. Germline-derived CDR1 and CDR2 are LGHNA and YNFKEQ. CDR3 length: 14 residues. V was pared by 0 bases and J by 2 bases, with 7 bases between. For the CDR3, the DNA is TGTGCCAGCAGCCAAGACGGGCGAAACACTGAAGCTTTCTTT. Translating gives CASSQDGRNTEAFF.